This paragraph covers one T cell receptor (beta chain) sequence. This record belongs to a study of T cells after yellow fever vaccination. TCRdb reprocessed the 5' RACE reads with MiXCR, giving one entry per CDR3 protein. Of a few hundred thousand distinct CDR3 sequences listed, roughly 7% are singletons. This CDR3 region has 14 residues. J lost 10 bases, V lost 0 bases, and 5 bases had no gene match. CDR1 is LGHNA, CDR2 YSLEER, per germline. The chain carries TRBV4-3 and TRBJ1-4; TRBD1 agrees at 7 bases. The sequencing here drew on PBMCs, taken 45 days after the first yellow fever vaccination. The TCR was taken from a man aged 18 to 29 who received the YFV17D yellow fever vaccine. As DNA, the CDR3 is TGCGCCAGCAGCCAAGACAGGGGGGCGCGAAAACTGTTTTTT. This encodes CASSQDRGARKLFF.